One and the same sample provided the 27 T cell receptor beta chains below, sequenced in a study of Ad26.COV2.S vaccination and SARS-CoV-2 variants. Regarding treatment: around 19 received Ad26.COV2.S at low or high dose, single or two shots; 5 received placebo; per-sample allocation not given. Day 63 after the first vaccine or placebo injection was the time point for sampling. Generated by immunoSEQ multiplex PCR, the TCRdb table keeps only in-frame clones and is missing some. The table has 250,000 or so clones, around 90% seen once. Source: peripheral blood, taken in a trial of Ad26.COV2.S vaccine versus placebo. Every receptor here comes from a person between 18 and 65 years old who received the Ad26.COV2.S COVID-19 vaccine or a placebo.

The chain is built from TRBV6-2 or TRBV6-3 and TRBJ2-4; possible D gene TRBD1, 5 bases. V was trimmed by 0 bases and J by 1 base, leaving 13 bases between them. In germline, CDR1 is MNHEY, CDR2 SVGEGT. The CDR3 consists of 17 residues. CDR3 DNA sequence: TGTGCCAGCAGTTACTCGATGGGCAGGGTGGCCAAAAACATTCAGTACTTC. Its protein is CASSYSMGRVAKNIQYF.

The rearrangement joins TRBV6-5 to TRBJ1-1; no clear D gene. Trimming took 5 bases from V and 1 from J, leaving 14 bases between them. Looked up from germline, CDR1 is MNHEY and CDR2 is SVGAGI. The length of the CDR3 is 15 residues. DNA of the CDR3: TGTGCCAGCAGTCCCACGGAGTTACGGAACACTGAAGCTTTCTTT. Translating gives CASSPTELRNTEAFF.

This chain connects TRBV5-4 to TRBJ1-5, with D possibly TRBD1 on 5 matching bases. From germline, CDR1 is SGHNT and CDR2 YYREEE (reference sequence). The CDR3 runs 16 residues. V lost 0 bases, J lost 5 bases, and 15 bases lay in between. The CDR3 DNA follows: TGTGCCAGCAGCTTGGGAGGAGGGACGGGGCATCAGCCCCAGCATTTT. It is translated as CASSLGGGTGHQPQHF.

Concerning this clone itself: Distinct nucleotide sequences in the sample also encode this CDR3. The chain employs TRBV10-3 and TRBJ1-1, with D unclear. V gave up 2 bases and J gave up 2 bases, with 6 bases separating them. Germline CDR1 ENHRY, CDR2 SYGVKD. The CDR3 has 13 residues. CDR3 bases: TGTGCCATCAGTGAGCGACAAAACACTGAAGCTTTCTTT. Translating gives CAISERQNTEAFF.

The V and J genes are TRBV4-3 and TRBJ1-2; D is ambiguous. Trimming cost V 0 bases and J 5 bases, with 16 bases left between them. Per the germline V gene, CDR1 is LGHNA and CDR2 is YSLEER. The CDR3 runs 16 residues. The CDR3 DNA reads as TGCGCCAGCAGCCAAGAACACAACTTGTACCTATATGGCTACACCTTC. This encodes CASSQEHNLYLYGYTF.

In its sample, this clone was seen once. The V call is TRBV19, the J call TRBJ1-5, with D possibly matching TRBD1 (5 bases). This CDR3 has 15 residues. Germline CDR1 is LNHDA and CDR2 is SQIVND (reference sequence). Trimming stripped 3 bases from V and 0 bases from J, with 9 bases between. The CDR3 nucleotides are TGTGCCAGTAGTATGAGGGGAAATAGCAATCAGCCCCAGCATTTT. This encodes CASSMRGNSNQPQHF.

The chain has TRBV10-2 and TRBJ2-4; 8 nucleotides align to TRBD2. Germline loops: CDR1 WSHSY, CDR2 SAAADI. Unmatched junction bases numbered 13, after V lost 5 bases and J lost 1 base. The CDR3 spans 18 residues. CDR3 nucleotides: TGCGCCAGCAGTCCACCTTCCGCGGGAGGTAGGGCCAAAAACATTCAGTACTTC. The encoded protein is CASSPPSAGGRAKNIQYF.

The genes are TRBV12-3 or TRBV12-4 and TRBJ2-1, with D unresolved. V was cut by 6 bases and J by 1 base, with 4 bases left in between. The length of the CDR3 is 12 residues. The CDR3 spells CASSGSYNEQFF. The DNA of the CDR3 is TGTGCCAGCAGCGGTTCCTACAATGAGCAGTTCTTC.

This rearrangement joins TRBV4-3 to TRBJ2-2; no clear D. Germline V gives CDR1 LGHNA, CDR2 YSLEER. V was clipped by 3 bases and J by 2 bases, with 13 bases between them. CDR3 length equals 16 residues. The CDR3 DNA is TGCGCCAGCAGCCAGAGCCCCGGTGCAAACACCGGGGAGCTGTTTTTT. It is translated as CASSQSPGANTGELFF.

This chain links TRBV19 with TRBJ1-1; possible D gene TRBD1, 6 bases. The germline V and J ends were trimmed by 5 bases and 0 bases, with 13 bases remaining between them. The CDR3 runs to 15 residues. Germline CDR1 and CDR2: LNHDA and SQIVND (reference sequence). The chain's CDR3 is CASSLRTALNTEAFF. The CDR3 coding sequence is TGTGCCAGTAGTTTGCGGACAGCCTTGAACACTGAAGCTTTCTTT. Complete variable domain (other parts from reference TRBV19 and TRBJ1-1): DGGITQSPKYLFRKEGQNVTLSCEQNLNHDAMYWYRQDPGQGLRLIYYSQIVNDFQKGDIAEGYSVSREKKESFPLTVTSAQKNPTAFYLCASSLRTALNTEAFFGQGTRLTVV.

This clone is a singleton in its sample. This chain connects TRBV5-1 to TRBJ1-4, with D unresolved. The V and J ends lost 1 base and 2 bases respectively, with 9 bases between them. The V gene's germline CDR1 is SGHRS and CDR2 YFSETQ. This CDR3 contains 15 residues. In DNA, the CDR3 is TGCGCCAGCAGCTTGACCCTTACGACTAATGAAAAACTGTTTTTT. This gives the protein CASSLTLTTNEKLFF.

The chain uses TRBV9 and TRBJ2-3, with 8 bases matching TRBD1. With V trimmed by 4 bases and J by 0 bases, 7 bases remained unmatched. The CDR3 totals 16 residues. The germline V gene encodes CDR1 SGDLS and CDR2 YYNGEE. This chain's CDR3 is CASSLQDRGSTDTQYF. In DNA, the CDR3 is TGTGCCAGCAGCTTACAAGACAGGGGTAGCACAGATACGCAGTATTTT.

V gene TRBV4-1 combines with J gene TRBJ2-2, with D possibly being TRBD1 or TRBD2 (5 bases each). The ends were cut back, 1 base at V and 3 bases at J, with 15 bases in the middle. Germline V gene sequence: CDR1 MGHRA, CDR2 YSYEKL. The CDR3 sequence is 17 residues long. Written as DNA, the CDR3 is TGCGCCAGCAGCCAAGTCGCCGGGACGATTGACACCGGGGAGCTGTTTTTT. The encoded protein is CASSQVAGTIDTGELFF.

J is TRBJ1-1 and V is TRBV18; 7 bases agree with TRBD1. The V segment lost 1 base and the J segment 1 base; nucleotides outside the gene matches: 12. The CDR3 is 18 amino acids. Germline lookup yields CDR1 KGHSH and CDR2 LQKENI. Here the CDR3 reads CASSPLSKGARTNTEAFF. CDR3 coding DNA: TGTGCCAGCTCACCACTTTCGAAGGGGGCAAGGACGAACACTGAAGCTTTCTTT.

The rearrangement links TRBV3-1 (or the pseudogene TRBV3-2) to TRBJ1-1; tentatively, D is TRBD1 (6 bases). CDR1 is LGHDT and CDR2 is YNNKEL in the germline V gene (reference sequence). V lost 6 bases to trimming and J lost 8 bases, with 19 bases between them. The CDR3 consists of 14 residues. The CDR3 loop is CASRLDGRTGEAFF. The CDR3 DNA sequence: TGTGCCAGCAGACTCGACGGTCGTACAGGGGAAGCTTTCTTT.

The chain has TRBV27 and TRBJ1-1; a weak D match, TRBD1 (5 bases). CDR1 MNHEY and CDR2 SMNVEV come from the germline V gene (reference sequence). Between the trimmed V and J ends, which lost 6 bases and 1 base, there was a span of 9 bases. The CDR3 length is 13 residues. The CDR3 DNA reads TGTGCCAGCAGCTCTCAGGGGAACACTGAAGCTTTCTTT. Residues: CASSSQGNTEAFF.

The J gene is TRBJ2-7, the V gene TRBV18; 11 nucleotides line up with TRBD2. Per germline, CDR1 KGHSH and CDR2 LQKENI. Trimming took 3 bases from V and 4 from J; bases not matched to a gene: 5. There are 15 residues in the CDR3. The CDR3 sequence: CASSPAGLAVYEQYF. CDR3 DNA sequence: TGTGCCAGCTCACCGGCGGGACTAGCGGTATACGAGCAGTACTTC.

This chain connects TRBV9 to TRBJ2-1; 15 positions match TRBD2. Germline trimming cut 5 bases from V and 1 base from J; bases unmatched to any gene: 10. The CDR3 runs to 19 residues. CDR1 is SGDLS, CDR2 YYNGEE, per germline. The CDR3: CASRRTSGREILSYNEQFF. CDR3 bases: TGTGCCAGCAGACGGACTAGCGGGAGGGAAATTCTTTCCTACAATGAGCAGTTCTTC.

To note about this clone: A junction boundary mismatches the germline segment, possibly from a read error. The chain is built from TRBV5-1 and TRBJ2-3; D not resolved. Germline V gene lookup returns CDR1 SGHRS and CDR2 YFSETQ. The CDR3 extends over 15 amino acids. The CDR3 region is CASTLTRAGTDTQYF. CDR3 coding DNA: TGCGCCAGCACCTTGACCCGAGCTGGCACAGATACGCAGTATTTT.

This clone appeared a few times. The junction does not match germline at one end; this may be a read error. The gene calls are TRBV12-5 and TRBJ1-2; D gene unclear. Germline-derived CDR1 and CDR2 are LGHNT and FRNRAP. This CDR3 has 12 amino acids. CDR3 sequence reads: CASGPGLDAQAF. The CDR3 DNA is TGTGCTAGTGGGCCGGGTCTGGACGCGCAAGCCTTC.

This chain joins TRBV29-1 and TRBJ2-3, with D possibly TRBD2 on 5 matching bases. V lost 4 bases and J lost 0, with 8 bases in between. Germline CDR1 reads SQVTM; CDR2 reads ANQGSEA. CDR3 length equals 13 residues. Here the CDR3 DNA reads TGCAGCGTTGTTGCGGGTAGCACAGATACGCAGTATTTT. Its translation is CSVVAGSTDTQYF.

The chain carries TRBV6-5 and TRBJ1-2; the D is unclear. The V gene lost 6 bases and the J gene lost 4 bases, with 15 bases spanning the gap. The CDR3 is 14 residues long. Germline-derived CDR1 and CDR2 are MNHEY and SVGAGI. CDR3 sequence: CASSVDRDSYGYTF. The CDR3 DNA follows: TGTGCCAGCAGCGTCGACCGAGACTCCTATGGCTACACCTTC.

This sequence joins TRBV7-3 and TRBJ1-2, with D unclear. The CDR3 contains 13 residues. Trimming left V 3 bases short and J 7 bases short, with 12 bases between. From germline, CDR1 is SGHTA and CDR2 FQGTGA. In nucleotides, the CDR3 is TGTGCCAGCAGCTTTGATGGGAGGTTTGGCTACACCTTC. As protein: CASSFDGRFGYTF. Together with reference TRBV7-3 and TRBJ1-2, the CDR3 gives the full variable domain: GAGVSQTPSNKVTEKGKYVELRCDPISGHTALYWYRQSLGQGPEFLIYFQGTGAADDSGLPNDRFFAVRPEGSVSTLKIQRTERGDSAVYLCASSFDGRFGYTFGSGTRLTVV.

CDR3 sequence: CASSFGRGYGYTF. DNA of the CDR3: TGTGCCAGCAGTTTTGGGAGGGGGTATGGCTACACCTTC. The chain joins TRBV27 to TRBJ1-2; possibly TRBD1 for D (6 bases). Trimming shortened V by 3 bases and J by 5 bases, and 10 bases separated the two germline ends. The CDR3 has 13 amino acids. Germline assignment: CDR1 MNHEY and CDR2 SMNVEV (reference sequence).

The chain joins TRBV2 to TRBJ2-1, with D perhaps matching TRBD1 (5 bases). The CDR3 is 11 amino acids. CDR1 is SNHLY and CDR2 is FYNNEI in the germline V gene. The ends were cut back, 7 bases at V and 7 bases at J, with 8 bases in the middle. The DNA for the CDR3 is TGTGCCAGCAACTACAGGAATGAGCAGTTCTTC. Its protein is CASNYRNEQFF.

V usage is TRBV6-5 and J usage is TRBJ1-1; TRBD1 might be the D (5 bases). Trimming left V 2 bases short and J 4 bases short, with 11 bases between. The CDR3 covers 14 residues. Per the germline V gene, CDR1 is MNHEY and CDR2 is SVGAGI. The CDR3 sequence is CASSYAGQGTEAFF. The CDR3 region has the DNA TGTGCCAGCAGTTACGCGGGGCAGGGCACTGAAGCTTTCTTT.

The chain carries TRBV2 and TRBJ1-1; TRBD1 matches at 7 bases. Germline values: CDR1 SNHLY, CDR2 FYNNEI. There are 15 residues in the CDR3. V trimming: 5 bases; J trimming: 4 bases; junction bases outside the gene matches: 10. The CDR3 DNA reads TGTGCCAGCAGTTCGGAAGGGGGCTGGAGCACTGAAGCTTTCTTT. Protein sequence: CASSSEGGWSTEAFF.